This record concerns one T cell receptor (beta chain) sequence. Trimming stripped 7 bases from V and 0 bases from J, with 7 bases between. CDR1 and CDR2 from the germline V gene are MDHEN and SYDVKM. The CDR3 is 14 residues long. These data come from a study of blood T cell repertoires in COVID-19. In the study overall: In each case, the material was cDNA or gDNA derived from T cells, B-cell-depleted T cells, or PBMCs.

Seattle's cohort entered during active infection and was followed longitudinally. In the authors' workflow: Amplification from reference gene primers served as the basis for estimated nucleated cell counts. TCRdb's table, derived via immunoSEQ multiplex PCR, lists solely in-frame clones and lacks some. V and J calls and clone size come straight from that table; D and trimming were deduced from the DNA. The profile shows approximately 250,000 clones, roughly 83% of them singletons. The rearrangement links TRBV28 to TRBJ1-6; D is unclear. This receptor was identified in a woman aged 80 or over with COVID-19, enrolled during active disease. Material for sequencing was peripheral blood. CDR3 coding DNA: TGTGCCAGCATTGTTAGCTCCTATAATTCACCCCTCCACTTT. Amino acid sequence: CASIVSSYNSPLHF. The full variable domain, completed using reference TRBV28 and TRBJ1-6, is DVKVTQSSRYLVKRTGEKVFLECVQDMDHENMFWYRQDPGLGLRLIYFSYDVKMKEKGDIPEGYSVSREKKERFSLILESASTNQTSMYLCASIVSSYNSPLHFGNGTRLTVT.